The clone carrying this T cell receptor beta chain was counted ten times or more. MiXCR, applied by TCRdb to the 5' RACE reads, yields one record per CDR3 protein. Here the sample spans under 35,000 distinct CDR3 sequences, about 10% being singletons. The sample is drawn from a study of early T cells in non-severe SARS-CoV-2 infection. Between the trimmed V and J ends, which lost 5 bases and 5 bases, there was a span of 15 bases. CDR3 length: 13 residues. The V gene's germline CDR1 is SQVTM and CDR2 ANQGSEA. The sequencing input was whole blood. The rearrangement links TRBV29-1 to TRBJ2-5; the D gene could be TRBD1 or TRBD2 (6 bases each). This sequence originates from an adult who was a healthcare worker with PCR-confirmed SARS-CoV-2 infection or an uninfected control (not recorded which). CDR3 nucleotide sequence: TGCAGCGTTACAACACAGGGAGGCGAGACCCAGTACTTC. It is translated as CSVTTQGGETQYF.